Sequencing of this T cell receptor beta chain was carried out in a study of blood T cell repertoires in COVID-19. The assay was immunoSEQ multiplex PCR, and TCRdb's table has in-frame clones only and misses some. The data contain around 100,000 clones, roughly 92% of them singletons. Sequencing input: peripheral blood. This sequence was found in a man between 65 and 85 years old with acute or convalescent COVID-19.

CDR3 DNA sequence: TGTGCCACCAGTTGGGCGGGGGAGCGAAATGAGCAGTTCTTC. Protein: CATSWAGERNEQFF. The V gene is TRBV24-1, the J gene TRBJ2-1, with TRBD2 identical over 7 bases. The CDR3 is 14 residues long. Germline lookup yields CDR1 KGHDR and CDR2 SFDVKD. The V segment lost 6 bases and the J segment 7 bases; nucleotides outside the gene matches: 8.